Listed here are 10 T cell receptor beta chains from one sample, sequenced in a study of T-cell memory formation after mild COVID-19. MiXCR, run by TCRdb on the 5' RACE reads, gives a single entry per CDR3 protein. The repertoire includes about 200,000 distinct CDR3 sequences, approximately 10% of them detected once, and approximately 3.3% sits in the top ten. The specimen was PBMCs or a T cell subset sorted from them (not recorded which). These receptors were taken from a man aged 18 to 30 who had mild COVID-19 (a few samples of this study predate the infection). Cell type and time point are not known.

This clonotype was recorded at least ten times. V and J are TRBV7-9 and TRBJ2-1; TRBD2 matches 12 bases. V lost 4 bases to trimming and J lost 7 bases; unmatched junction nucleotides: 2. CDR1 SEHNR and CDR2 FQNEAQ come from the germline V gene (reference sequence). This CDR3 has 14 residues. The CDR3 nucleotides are TGTGCCAGCAGCTCGACTAGCGGGGGAAATGAGCAGTTCTTC. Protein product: CASSSTSGGNEQFF.

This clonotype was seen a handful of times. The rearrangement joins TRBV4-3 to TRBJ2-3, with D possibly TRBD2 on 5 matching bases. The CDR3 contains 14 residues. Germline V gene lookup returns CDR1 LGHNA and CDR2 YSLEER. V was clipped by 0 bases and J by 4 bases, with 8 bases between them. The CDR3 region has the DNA TGCGCCAGCAGCCAAGATTGGGAGTCAGATACGCAGTATTTT. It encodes CASSQDWESDTQYF.

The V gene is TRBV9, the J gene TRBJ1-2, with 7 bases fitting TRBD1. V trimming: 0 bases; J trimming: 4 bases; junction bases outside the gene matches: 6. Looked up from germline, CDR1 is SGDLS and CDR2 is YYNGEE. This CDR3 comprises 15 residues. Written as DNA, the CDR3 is TGTGCCAGCAGCGTAGCTGACGACAGGGCCTATGGCTACACCTTC. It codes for CASSVADDRAYGYTF.

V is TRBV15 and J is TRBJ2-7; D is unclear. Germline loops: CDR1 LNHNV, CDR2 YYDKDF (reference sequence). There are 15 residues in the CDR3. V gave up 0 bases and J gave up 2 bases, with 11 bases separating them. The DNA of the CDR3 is TGTGCCACCAGCAGAGATCTTGTGGAAACCTACGAGCAGTACTTC. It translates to CATSRDLVETYEQYF.

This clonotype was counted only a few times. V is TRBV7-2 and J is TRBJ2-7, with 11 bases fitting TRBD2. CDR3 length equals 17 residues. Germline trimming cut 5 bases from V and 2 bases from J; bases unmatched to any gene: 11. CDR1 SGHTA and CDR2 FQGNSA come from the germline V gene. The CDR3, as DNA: TGTGCCAGCAGCCGCCGACTAGCGGGGCCGTCCGCCTACGAGCAGTACTTC. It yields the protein CASSRRLAGPSAYEQYF.

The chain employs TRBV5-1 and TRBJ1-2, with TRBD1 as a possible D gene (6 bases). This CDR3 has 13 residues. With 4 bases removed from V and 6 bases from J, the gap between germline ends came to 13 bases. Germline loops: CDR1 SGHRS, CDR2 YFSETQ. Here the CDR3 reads CASSLRTVDGYTF. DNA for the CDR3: TGCGCCAGCAGCCTCCGGACAGTAGATGGCTACACCTTC.

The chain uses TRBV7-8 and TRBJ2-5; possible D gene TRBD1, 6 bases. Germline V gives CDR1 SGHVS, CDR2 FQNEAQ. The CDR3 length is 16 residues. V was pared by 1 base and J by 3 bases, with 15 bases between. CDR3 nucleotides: TGTGCCAGCAGCTTAGGCACTACAGGGCCAAAAGAGACCCAGTACTTC. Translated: CASSLGTTGPKETQYF.

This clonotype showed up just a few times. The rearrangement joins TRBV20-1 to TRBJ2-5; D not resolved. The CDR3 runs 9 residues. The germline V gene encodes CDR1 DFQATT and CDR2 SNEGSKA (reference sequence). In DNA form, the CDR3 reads TGCAGACCTTCGGGGACCCAGTACTTC. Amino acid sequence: CRPSGTQYF.

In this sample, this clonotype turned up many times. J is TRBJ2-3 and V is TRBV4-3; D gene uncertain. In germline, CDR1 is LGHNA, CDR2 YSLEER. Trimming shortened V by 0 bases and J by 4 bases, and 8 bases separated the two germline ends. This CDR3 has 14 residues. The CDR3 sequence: CASSQDRLADTQYF. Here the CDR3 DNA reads TGCGCCAGCAGCCAAGATAGGCTCGCAGATACGCAGTATTTT.

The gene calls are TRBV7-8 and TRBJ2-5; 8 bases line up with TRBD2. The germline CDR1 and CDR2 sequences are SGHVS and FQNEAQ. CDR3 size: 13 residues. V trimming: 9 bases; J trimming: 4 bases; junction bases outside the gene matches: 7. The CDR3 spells CASTSGGGETQYF. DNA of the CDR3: TGTGCCAGTACGAGCGGGGGAGGAGAGACCCAGTACTTC.